The clone carrying this T cell receptor (beta chain) came up once. The authors ran the assay at deep level. Several immunoSEQ 96-well plates shared each subset's DNA, each plate a replicate. Roughly 200 ng DNA, 30,000 or so T cell genomes, went into each sorted-subset replicate PCR. Generated by immunoSEQ multiplex PCR, the TCRdb table keeps only in-frame clones and is missing some. This sample has about 1.1 million clones; roughly 74% occur once, and the top ten carry approximately 0.52%. These data come from a study of shared clonotypes between healthy human individuals. About the study: Every donor yielded three CD4 naive, three CD4 memory, two CD8 naive and one CD8 memory plate.

V was cut by 5 bases and J by 5 bases, with 14 bases left in between. This CDR3 is 14 amino acids long. CDR1 and CDR2 from the germline V gene are MDHEN and SYDVKM. V gene TRBV28 combines with J gene TRBJ2-3; TRBD1 or TRBD2 may be the D gene (5 bases each). Sequenced material: memory CD4+ T cells from PBMCs. Stated subset: CD45RA-negative fraction. This sequence originates from a man aged 18 to 29 in good health. Some clones in this sample may be carry-over from other donors' samples. In DNA form, the CDR3 reads TGTGCCAGCAGTCTGAGGGACGGTATAGATACGCAGTATTTT. This translates into CASSLRDGIDTQYF.